This is a list of T cell receptor beta chains from one sample in a study of blood T cell repertoires in COVID-19. The method was immunoSEQ multiplex PCR; TCRdb's version includes in-frame clones alone and lacks a portion of them. The sample holds 60,000 to 70,000 clones, roughly 82% seen once. Sequencing was performed on peripheral blood. The receptors stem from a man aged 60 to 69 with acute or convalescent COVID-19. Each CDR3 is given without its conserved first and last residue. The order of the fields is CDR3 protein, J gene, V gene, D gene. The D gene is left open where the match is weak.

ASSLAGTGVEKLF TRBJ1-4 TRBV5-1 TRBD1
ASSPSGTDGNTIY TRBJ1-3 TRBV5-1 -
AWSLTEGPQH TRBJ1-5 TRBV30 -
ASRRSLNTEAF TRBJ1-1 TRBV11-2 -
ASSITGFADTQY TRBJ2-3 TRBV2 -
ATSEWTVGKTQY TRBJ2-5 TRBV24-1 -
ASSLGAYEQY TRBJ2-7 TRBV7-2 -
ASSKLAGGLGELF TRBJ2-2 TRBV7-8 TRBD2
ASSYPVRGSTEAF TRBJ1-1 TRBV6-5 -
ASSEGTAWETQY TRBJ2-5 TRBV7-9 -
ASSYFQGGEKLF TRBJ1-4 TRBV6-5 -
ASSYLTGQEAF TRBJ1-1 TRBV6-2/TRBV6-3 -
ASSSGQGAHEQY TRBJ2-7 TRBV5-1 TRBD1
ASSPSRQGAATYGYT TRBJ1-2 TRBV18 TRBD1
ARNTGTGRSGANVLT TRBJ2-6 TRBV2 TRBD1
ASKQGADTDTQY TRBJ2-3 TRBV5-4 TRBD1
ASSPTRAVGNSPLH TRBJ1-6 TRBV3-1/TRBV3-2 -
ASSFGTSGPDTQY TRBJ2-3 TRBV7-2 TRBD2
SVDFGGAYGYT TRBJ1-2 TRBV29-1 -
ASTIQGNQPQH TRBJ1-5 TRBV6-5 TRBD1
ASSGDSGGPNADTQY TRBJ2-3 TRBV5-4 TRBD2
ASSQPGGQRVNSPLH TRBJ1-6 TRBV23-1 TRBD1
ASSLGGGMTTGELF TRBJ2-2 TRBV7-6 TRBD2
ASRPGQARDGYT TRBJ1-2 TRBV28 TRBD1
AISILAGYTDTQY TRBJ2-3 TRBV10-3 TRBD2
ASSHPEGRNIQY TRBJ2-4 TRBV3-1/TRBV3-2 -
ASSRQSGGTIGNTIY TRBJ1-3 TRBV7-2 TRBD1
ASSIEGSNQPQH TRBJ1-5 TRBV19 -
ASSQAGGRFGYT TRBJ1-2 TRBV3-1/TRBV3-2 -
AWTQGVGEAF TRBJ1-1 TRBV30 -
STGGYEQY TRBJ2-7 TRBV20-1 -
ASIATGGGYT TRBJ1-2 TRBV5-1 -
ASSLIGGASDTQY TRBJ2-3 TRBV5-1 -
ASSLRLGGRTEAF TRBJ1-1 TRBV7-2 -
ASSPGQGPEAF TRBJ1-1 TRBV18 TRBD1
ASSFPIGGDTEAF TRBJ1-1 TRBV5-6 TRBD1
ASSGLASGTQY TRBJ2-5 TRBV7-8 TRBD2
ATKPGQYNSPLH TRBJ1-6 TRBV13 TRBD1